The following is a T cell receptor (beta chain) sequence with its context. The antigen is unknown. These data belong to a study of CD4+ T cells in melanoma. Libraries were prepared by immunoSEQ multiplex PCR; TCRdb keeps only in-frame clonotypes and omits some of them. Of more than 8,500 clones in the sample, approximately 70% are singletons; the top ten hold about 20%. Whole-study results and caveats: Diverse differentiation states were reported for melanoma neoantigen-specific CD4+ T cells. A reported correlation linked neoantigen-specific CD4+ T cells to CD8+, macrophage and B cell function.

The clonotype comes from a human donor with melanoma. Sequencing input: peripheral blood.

The CDR3 loop reads CASSAIHTGISYEQYF. Here the CDR3 DNA reads TGTGCCAGTAGTGCCATCCACACAGGGATCTCCTACGAGCAGTACTTC. The rearrangement joins TRBV19 to TRBJ2-7, with D maybe TRBD1 (6 bases). CDR3 length equals 16 residues. The germline CDR1 and CDR2 sequences are LNHDA and SQIVND (reference sequence). V dropped 5 bases and J dropped 0 bases, with 17 bases sitting between them.